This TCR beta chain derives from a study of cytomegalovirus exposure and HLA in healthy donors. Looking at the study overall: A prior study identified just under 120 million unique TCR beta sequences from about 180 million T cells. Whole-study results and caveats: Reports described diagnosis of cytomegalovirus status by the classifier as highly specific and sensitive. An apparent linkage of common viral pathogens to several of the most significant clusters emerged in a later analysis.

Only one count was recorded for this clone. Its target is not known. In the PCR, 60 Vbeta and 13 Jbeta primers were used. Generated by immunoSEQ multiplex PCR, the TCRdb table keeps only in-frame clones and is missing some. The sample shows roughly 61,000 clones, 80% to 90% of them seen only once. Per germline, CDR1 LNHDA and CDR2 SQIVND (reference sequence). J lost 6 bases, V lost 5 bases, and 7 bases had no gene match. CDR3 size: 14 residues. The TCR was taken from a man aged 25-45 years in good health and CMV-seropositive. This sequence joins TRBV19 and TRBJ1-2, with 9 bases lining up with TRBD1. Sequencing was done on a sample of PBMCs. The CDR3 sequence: CASSSTGTGHGYTF. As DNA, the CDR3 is TGTGCCAGTAGTTCCACCGGGACAGGGCATGGCTACACCTTC.